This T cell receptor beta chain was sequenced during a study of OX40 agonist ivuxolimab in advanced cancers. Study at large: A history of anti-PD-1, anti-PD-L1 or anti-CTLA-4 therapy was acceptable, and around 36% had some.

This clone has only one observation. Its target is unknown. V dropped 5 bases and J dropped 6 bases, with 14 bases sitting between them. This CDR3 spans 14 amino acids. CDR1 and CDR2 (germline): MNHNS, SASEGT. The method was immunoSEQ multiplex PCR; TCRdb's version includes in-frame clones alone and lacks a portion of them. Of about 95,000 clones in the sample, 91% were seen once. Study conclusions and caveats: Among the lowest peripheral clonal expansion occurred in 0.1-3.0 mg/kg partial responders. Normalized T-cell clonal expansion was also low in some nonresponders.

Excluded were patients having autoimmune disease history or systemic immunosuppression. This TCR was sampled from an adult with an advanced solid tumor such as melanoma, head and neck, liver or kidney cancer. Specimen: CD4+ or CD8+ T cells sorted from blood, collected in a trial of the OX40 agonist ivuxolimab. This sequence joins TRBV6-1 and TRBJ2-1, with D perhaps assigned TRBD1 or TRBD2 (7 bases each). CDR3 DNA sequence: TGTGCCAGCAGTTTCAGGGGGGGTTCCAATGAGCAGTTCTTC. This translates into CASSFRGGSNEQFF.